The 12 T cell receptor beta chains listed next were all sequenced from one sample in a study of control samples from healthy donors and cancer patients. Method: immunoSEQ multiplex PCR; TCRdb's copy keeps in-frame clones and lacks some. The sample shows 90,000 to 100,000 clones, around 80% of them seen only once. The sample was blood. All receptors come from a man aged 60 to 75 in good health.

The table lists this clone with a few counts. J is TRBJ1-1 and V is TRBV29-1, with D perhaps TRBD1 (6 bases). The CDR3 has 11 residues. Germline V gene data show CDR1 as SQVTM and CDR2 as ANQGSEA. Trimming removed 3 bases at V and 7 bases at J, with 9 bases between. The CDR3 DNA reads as TGCAGCGTTGACCGGACAGATGAAGCTTTCTTT. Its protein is CSVDRTDEAFF.

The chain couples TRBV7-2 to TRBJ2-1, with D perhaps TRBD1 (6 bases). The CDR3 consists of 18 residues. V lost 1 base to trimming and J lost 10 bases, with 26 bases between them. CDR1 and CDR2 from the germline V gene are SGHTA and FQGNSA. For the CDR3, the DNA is TGTGCCAGCAGCTTAGTCCGACAGGATCCGCTCTTGTCAGAAGAGCAGTTCTTC. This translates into CASSLVRQDPLLSEEQFF.

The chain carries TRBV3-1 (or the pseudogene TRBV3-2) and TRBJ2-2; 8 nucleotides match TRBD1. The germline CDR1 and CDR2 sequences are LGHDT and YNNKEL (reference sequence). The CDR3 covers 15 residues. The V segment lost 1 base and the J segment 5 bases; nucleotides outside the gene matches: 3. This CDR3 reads CASSQGTGRTGELFF. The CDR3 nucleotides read TGTGCCAGCAGCCAAGGGACAGGGCGGACCGGGGAGCTGTTTTTT.

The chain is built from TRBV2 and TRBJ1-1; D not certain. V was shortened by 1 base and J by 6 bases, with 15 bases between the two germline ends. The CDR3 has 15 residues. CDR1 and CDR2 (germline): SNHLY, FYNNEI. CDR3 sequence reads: CASSEVRTGESEAFF. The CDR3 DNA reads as TGTGCCAGCAGTGAAGTGAGGACGGGTGAGTCTGAAGCTTTCTTT.

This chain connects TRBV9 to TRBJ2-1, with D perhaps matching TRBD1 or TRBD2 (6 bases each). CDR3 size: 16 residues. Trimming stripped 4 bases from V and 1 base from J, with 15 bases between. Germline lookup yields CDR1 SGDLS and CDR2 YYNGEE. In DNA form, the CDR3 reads TGTGCCAGCAGCCTCAGGGGAGGACTTTCCTACAATGAGCAGTTCTTC. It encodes CASSLRGGLSYNEQFF.

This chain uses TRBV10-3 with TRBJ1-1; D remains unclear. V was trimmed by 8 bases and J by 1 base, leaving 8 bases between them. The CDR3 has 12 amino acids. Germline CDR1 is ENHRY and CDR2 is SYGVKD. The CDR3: CAISRANTEAFF. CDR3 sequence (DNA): TGTGCCATCTCGCGGGCGAACACTGAAGCTTTCTTT.

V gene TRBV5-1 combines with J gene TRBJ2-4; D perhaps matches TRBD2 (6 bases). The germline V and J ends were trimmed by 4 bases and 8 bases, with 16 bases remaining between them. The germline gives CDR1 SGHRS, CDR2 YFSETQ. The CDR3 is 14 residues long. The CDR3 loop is CASSTGLPADIQYF. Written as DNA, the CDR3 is TGCGCCAGCAGCACCGGACTACCAGCAGACATTCAGTACTTC.

The CDR3 region is CASSRGGWGTGELFF. In DNA, the CDR3 is TGTGCCAGCTCCCGAGGGGGCTGGGGCACCGGGGAGCTGTTTTTT. The V call is TRBV2, the J call TRBJ2-2; 7 bases fit TRBD1. Germline assignment: CDR1 SNHLY and CDR2 FYNNEI. Losses at the gene ends were 8 bases for V and 4 bases for J; bases not matched to a gene: 10. The CDR3 has 15 amino acids. Full variable domain (rest looked up from reference TRBV2 and TRBJ2-2): EPEVTQTPSHQVTQMGQEVILRCVPISNHLYFYWYRQILGQKVEFLVSFYNNEISEKSEIFDDQFSVERPDGSNFTLKIRSTKLEDSAMYFCASSRGGWGTGELFFGEGSRLTVL.

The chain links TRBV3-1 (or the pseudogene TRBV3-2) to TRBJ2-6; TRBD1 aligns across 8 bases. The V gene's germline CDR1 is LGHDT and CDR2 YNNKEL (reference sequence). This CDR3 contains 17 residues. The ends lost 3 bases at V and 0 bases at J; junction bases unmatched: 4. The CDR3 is CASSQRGQGSGANVLTF. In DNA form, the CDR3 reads TGTGCCAGCAGCCAGCGAGGACAGGGCTCTGGGGCCAACGTCCTGACTTTC.

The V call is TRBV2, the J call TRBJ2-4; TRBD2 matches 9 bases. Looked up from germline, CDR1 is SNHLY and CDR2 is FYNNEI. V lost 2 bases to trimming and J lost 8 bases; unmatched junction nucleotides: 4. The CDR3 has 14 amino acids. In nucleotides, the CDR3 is TGTGCCAGCAGTGAAAGCGGGGGGCGATACATTCAGTACTTC. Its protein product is CASSESGGRYIQYF.

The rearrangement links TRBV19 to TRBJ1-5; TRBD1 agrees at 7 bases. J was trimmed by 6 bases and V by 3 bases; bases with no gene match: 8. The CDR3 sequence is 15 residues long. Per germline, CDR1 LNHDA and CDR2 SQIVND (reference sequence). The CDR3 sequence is CASSMAGGLGQPQHF. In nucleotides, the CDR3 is TGTGCCAGTAGTATGGCAGGGGGATTGGGTCAGCCCCAGCATTTT.

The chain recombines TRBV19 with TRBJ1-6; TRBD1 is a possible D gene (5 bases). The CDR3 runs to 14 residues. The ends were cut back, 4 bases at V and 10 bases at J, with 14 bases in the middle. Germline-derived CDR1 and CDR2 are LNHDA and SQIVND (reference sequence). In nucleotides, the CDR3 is TGTGCCAGTAGTAGGGGGGGGACCCGGTCACCCCTCCACTTT. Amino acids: CASSRGGTRSPLHF.